This entry concerns a single T cell receptor beta chain. Its target is unknown. The PCR made use of 60 Vbeta and 13 Jbeta primers. Sequencing used immunoSEQ multiplex PCR; TCRdb keeps in-frame clones, though not all of them. This sample has about 210,000 clones; roughly four fifths occur once, and the top ten carry around 9.6%. The data stem from a study of cytomegalovirus exposure and HLA in healthy donors. Germline V gene data show CDR1 as SGHTA and CDR2 as FQGNSA. The V end lost 2 bases, the J end lost 0 bases, and 8 bases lay between the germline ends. The length of the CDR3 is 14 residues. Points from the study as a whole: Follow-up analysis seemed to connect common viral pathogens with several of the most significant clusters identified. Using the classifier, cytomegalovirus status was reportedly diagnosed with high specificity and sensitivity. Usually a TCR sequence was rare, but some public TCRs were found in many donors. In a later analysis, TCR beta V- and J-gene trimming was associated with a missense DCLRE1C variant.

The genes are TRBV7-2 and TRBJ2-7, with D possibly being TRBD2 (5 bases). Sequenced sample: PBMCs. This TCR was recovered from a woman between 50 and 59 years old in good health and CMV-seropositive. The CDR3 bases are TGTGCCAGCAGCTTAAAGGGAGTCTCCTACGAGCAGTACTTC. Its protein product is CASSLKGVSYEQYF.